A selection of T cell receptor beta chains follows, all from one sample in a study of Ad26.COV2.S vaccination and SARS-CoV-2 variants. Repertoires were generated with immunoSEQ multiplex PCR, while TCRdb's copy carries only in-frame clones and drops some. The sample carries 350,000 to 550,000 clones, nearly 90% recorded once. The source was peripheral blood, collected in a trial of Ad26.COV2.S vaccine versus placebo. The receptors come from a person between 18 and 65 years old who received the Ad26.COV2.S COVID-19 vaccine or a placebo. The CDR3 runs from the conserved cysteine through the conserved F or W. The D gene is left open where the match is weak. Clone size is given for some rows only: seen once, a few or many times, or a class if the clone is expanded.

length: 16; D: -; J: TRBJ2-6; size: -; V: TRBV28; CDR3: CASSFRQGTGANVLTF; DNA: TGTGCCAGCAGTTTTCGTCAGGGTACTGGGGCCAACGTCCTGACTTTC
length: 18; D: -; J: TRBJ2-1; size: -; V: TRBV5-1; CDR3: CASSFHGGDGLGYNEQFF; DNA: TGCGCCAGCAGCTTTCATGGAGGCGACGGGTTAGGCTACAATGAGCAGTTCTTC
length: 15; D: -; J: TRBJ1-1; size: -; V: TRBV11-2; CDR3: CASSLVQTPGTEAFF; DNA: TGTGCCAGCAGCTTAGTGCAGACACCAGGAACTGAAGCTTTCTTT
length: 15; D: TRBD2; J: TRBJ2-1; size: -; V: TRBV5-6; CDR3: CASSLGWEGSVTGFF; DNA: TGTGCCAGCAGCTTGGGTTGGGAGGGCTCGGTTACGGGGTTCTTC
length: 14; D: -; J: TRBJ1-2; size: -; V: TRBV10-3; CDR3: CAISESAVDYGYTF; DNA: TGTGCCATCAGTGAGTCGGCAGTAGACTATGGCTACACCTTC
length: 15; D: TRBD2; J: TRBJ2-5; size: -; V: TRBV7-3; CDR3: CASSLGRTSGETQYF; DNA: TGTGCCAGCAGCTTGGGCCGAACTAGCGGGGAGACCCAGTACTTC
length: 19; D: TRBD2; J: TRBJ2-1; size: -; V: TRBV19; CDR3: CASSTAMRLAGPFYNEQFF; DNA: TGTGCCAGTAGTACCGCAATGAGACTAGCGGGACCCTTCTACAATGAGCAGTTCTTC
length: 14; D: -; J: TRBJ2-2; size: -; V: TRBV18; CDR3: CASSPQVGTGELFF; DNA: TGTGCCAGCTCACCCCAGGTTGGGACCGGGGAGCTGTTTTTT
length: 17; D: TRBD1; J: TRBJ1-6; size: -; V: TRBV18; CDR3: CASSYLSGGSYNSPLHF; DNA: TGTGCCAGCTCGTACCTTTCAGGGGGATCCTATAATTCACCCCTCCACTTT
length: 14; D: TRBD1; J: TRBJ1-2; size: -; V: TRBV19; CDR3: CATTASGGAVFYTF; DNA: TGTGCCACTACAGCATCAGGGGGGGCGGTATTCTACACCTTC
length: 14; D: TRBD1; J: TRBJ1-1; size: -; V: TRBV7-2; CDR3: CASSIGGANTEAFF; DNA: TGTGCCAGCAGCATAGGGGGCGCGAACACTGAAGCTTTCTTT
length: 17; D: -; J: TRBJ2-2; size: -; V: TRBV2; CDR3: CASSEYKGGAGTGELFF; DNA: TGTGCCAGCAGTGAATATAAAGGGGGCGCGGGGACCGGGGAGCTGTTTTTT
length: 12; D: -; J: TRBJ2-5; size: -; V: TRBV3-1/TRBV3-2; CDR3: CASSQGPAPLNF; DNA: TGTGCCAGCAGCCAAGGGCCAGCTCCCCTTAACTTC
length: 17; D: TRBD2; J: TRBJ2-1; size: -; V: TRBV4-3; CDR3: CASSQEERLAVYNEQFF; DNA: TGCGCCAGCAGCCAAGAGGAGAGACTAGCGGTTTACAATGAGCAGTTCTTC
length: 18; D: TRBD1; J: TRBJ2-7; size: -; V: TRBV2; CDR3: CASSGSGLGQGHSYEQYF; DNA: TGTGCCAGCAGTGGGTCAGGGCTAGGACAGGGCCACTCCTACGAGCAGTACTTC
length: 13; D: -; J: TRBJ1-2; size: -; V: TRBV6-5; CDR3: CASSYGDARGYTF; DNA: TGTGCCAGCAGTTACGGGGACGCTAGGGGCTACACCTTC
length: 18; D: TRBD2; J: TRBJ2-1; size: once; V: TRBV5-4; CDR3: CASSPASGGALFGDEQFF; DNA: TGTGCCAGCAGTCCAGCTAGCGGGGGGGCCCTGTTTGGCGATGAGCAGTTCTTC
length: 11; D: -; J: TRBJ1-4; size: -; V: TRBV19; CDR3: CPGGGGEKLFF; DNA: TGTCCCGGGGGGGGCGGTGAAAAACTGTTTTTT
length: 15; D: -; J: TRBJ2-5; size: -; V: TRBV5-8; CDR3: CASSPGTARSETQYF; DNA: TGTGCCAGCAGCCCTGGCACAGCGCGAAGTGAGACCCAGTACTTC
length: 19; D: TRBD2; J: TRBJ2-3; size: -; V: TRBV7-9; CDR3: CASSLARSASGGDTDTQYF; DNA: TGTGCCAGCAGCTTAGCGCGGTCGGCTAGCGGGGGTGATACAGATACGCAGTATTTT
length: 13; D: -; J: TRBJ1-4; size: -; V: TRBV7-2; CDR3: CASSLALGEKLFF; DNA: TGTGCCAGCAGCTTAGCTTTAGGTGAAAAACTGTTTTTT
length: 12; D: -; J: TRBJ1-5; size: -; V: TRBV19; CDR3: CASREGNQPQHF; DNA: TGTGCCAGTAGGGAAGGGAATCAGCCCCAGCATTTT
length: 20; D: -; J: TRBJ1-2; size: -; V: TRBV29-1; CDR3: CSVEDRRRWQGHPFNYGYTF; DNA: TGCAGCGTTGAAGATCGTCGGCGGTGGCAGGGGCACCCATTTAACTATGGCTACACCTTC
length: 19; D: TRBD2; J: TRBJ2-6; size: -; V: TRBV7-9; CDR3: CASSLGAGIAGAGANVLTF; DNA: TGTGCCAGCAGCTTAGGGGCGGGGATAGCGGGAGCTGGGGCCAACGTCCTGACTTTC
length: 12; D: -; J: TRBJ2-7; size: few; V: TRBV12-3/TRBV12-4; CDR3: CASRSLAGKQYF; DNA: TGTGCCAGCAGATCTCTGGCGGGTAAGCAGTACTTC
length: 13; D: -; J: TRBJ1-2; size: -; V: TRBV4-2; CDR3: CASSQGDGDGYTF; DNA: TGTGCCAGCAGCCAAGGGGATGGAGATGGCTACACCTTC
length: 14; D: -; J: TRBJ1-6; size: few; V: TRBV28; CDR3: CASSLGTALGVLHF; DNA: TGTGCCAGCAGTTTAGGGACTGCCTTGGGGGTCCTCCACTTT
length: 12; D: -; J: TRBJ2-7; size: few; V: TRBV6-2/TRBV6-3; CDR3: CASSYKGQEQYF; DNA: TGTGCCAGCAGTTACAAAGGGCAGGAGCAGTACTTC
length: 15; D: -; J: TRBJ2-7; size: -; V: TRBV4-1; CDR3: CASSQVLGSLMGQYF; DNA: TGCGCCAGCAGCCAAGTTTTGGGATCGTTGATGGGGCAGTACTTC
length: 15; D: TRBD1; J: TRBJ1-6; size: -; V: TRBV4-3; CDR3: CASSQNRGGNSPLHF; DNA: TGCGCCAGCAGCCAGAACAGGGGAGGAAATTCACCCCTCCACTTT
length: 13; D: -; J: TRBJ2-3; size: once; V: TRBV6-5; CDR3: CASSYARAGSQYF; DNA: TGTGCCAGCAGTTACGCGAGGGCAGGGAGTCAGTATTTT
length: 16; D: -; J: TRBJ1-3; size: -; V: TRBV11-2; CDR3: CASSPRRGISGNTIYF; DNA: TGTGCCAGCAGCCCGAGACGGGGTATCTCTGGAAACACCATATATTTT
length: 13; D: -; J: TRBJ1-3; size: -; V: TRBV3-1/TRBV3-2; CDR3: CASTTGSGNTIYF; DNA: TGTGCCAGCACGACAGGCTCTGGAAACACCATATATTTT
length: 13; D: -; J: TRBJ1-1; size: -; V: TRBV20-1; CDR3: CSASSGGRTEAFF; DNA: TGCAGTGCTAGTTCGGGGGGGAGAACTGAAGCTTTCTTT
length: 14; D: TRBD2; J: TRBJ2-1; size: -; V: TRBV7-8; CDR3: CASSHSGSPNEQFF; DNA: TGTGCCAGCAGCCATAGCGGGAGCCCCAATGAGCAGTTCTTC
length: 18; D: TRBD2; J: TRBJ2-2; size: -; V: TRBV5-1; CDR3: CASSFGLAGGPGTGELFF; DNA: TGCGCCAGCAGCTTTGGACTAGCGGGAGGGCCGGGCACCGGGGAGCTGTTTTTT
length: 15; D: TRBD1; J: TRBJ1-5; size: -; V: TRBV28; CDR3: CASDGPGQGFQPQHF; DNA: TGTGCCAGCGATGGTCCGGGACAGGGATTTCAGCCCCAGCATTTT
length: 15; D: TRBD1; J: TRBJ1-6; size: -; V: TRBV2; CDR3: CASSYQDRQDSPLHF; DNA: TGTGCCAGCAGTTATCAGGACAGGCAAGATTCACCCCTCCACTTT
length: 14; D: -; J: TRBJ1-1; size: once; V: TRBV5-1; CDR3: CASSLSGRDTEAFF; DNA: TGCGCCAGCAGCTTGTCGGGTCGCGACACTGAAGCTTTCTTT
length: 18; D: TRBD1; J: TRBJ1-3; size: -; V: TRBV9; CDR3: CASSSRSGTANSGNTIYF; DNA: TGTGCCAGCAGCTCCCGATCCGGGACAGCAAACTCTGGAAACACCATATATTTT
length: 13; D: -; J: TRBJ1-4; size: -; V: TRBV12-3/TRBV12-4; CDR3: CASSLGDTEKLFF; DNA: TGTGCCAGCAGCCTGGGGGACACTGAAAAACTGTTTTTT
length: 15; D: TRBD2; J: TRBJ2-3; size: few; V: TRBV3-1/TRBV3-2; CDR3: CASSQLAGGPDTQYF; DNA: TGTGCCAGCAGCCAACTAGCGGGGGGGCCAGATACGCAGTATTTT
length: 16; D: TRBD1; J: TRBJ1-6; size: once; V: TRBV7-7; CDR3: CASSLVGGDSNSPLHF; DNA: TGTGCCAGCAGCTTAGTAGGGGGGGACAGCAATTCACCCCTCCACTTT
length: 15; D: -; J: TRBJ2-1; size: -; V: TRBV4-3; CDR3: CASSQDPLLRGEQFF; DNA: TGCGCCAGCAGCCAAGATCCCCTTCTACGGGGGGAGCAGTTCTTC
length: 13; D: -; J: TRBJ1-2; size: -; V: TRBV5-1; CDR3: CASSLGGVNGYTF; DNA: TGCGCCAGCAGCTTGGGTGGTGTGAATGGCTACACCTTC
length: 18; D: -; J: TRBJ1-1; size: -; V: TRBV21-1; CDR3: CASSKVKVCGQTNTEAFF; DNA: TGTGCCAGCAGCAAAGTTAAAGTCTGCGGACAGACGAACACTGAAGCTTTCTTT
length: 15; D: -; J: TRBJ2-5; size: -; V: TRBV11-3; CDR3: CASTRTDQRKETQYF; DNA: TGTGCCAGCACTCGGACAGACCAAAGGAAAGAGACCCAGTACTTC
length: 15; D: -; J: TRBJ2-2; size: -; V: TRBV29-1; CDR3: CSVELGVWGTGELFF; DNA: TGCAGCGTTGAATTAGGGGTGTGGGGCACCGGGGAGCTGTTTTTT
length: 14; D: TRBD1; J: TRBJ2-5; size: -; V: TRBV7-6; CDR3: CASSLEGRGETQYF; DNA: TGTGCCAGCAGCTTAGAGGGCAGGGGGGAGACCCAGTACTTC
length: 13; D: -; J: TRBJ2-1; size: -; V: TRBV27; CDR3: CASSSYRESEQFF; DNA: TGTGCCAGCAGTTCGTACAGGGAAAGTGAGCAGTTCTTC